Sequencing of this T cell receptor (beta chain) was carried out in a study of T cells in Graves' hyperthyroidism and ophthalmopathy. Study at large: Peripheral blood sampling occurred at initial diagnosis, before any treatment.

Criteria for exclusion of patients were uncontrolled infection, other autoimmune disease, pregnancy or lactation. PBMCs stemmed from more than 7.5 ml fresh peripheral blood. TCR beta CDR3 regions were amplified from RNA. The HTBI primer set served for first-round RT-PCR of the TCR CDR3. TCRdb re-called the multiplex PCR reads through MiXCR, storing one row per CDR3 protein. Counted here are around 190,000 distinct CDR3 sequences, about 18% occurring once; the ten biggest clones make up roughly 32%. V was cut by 8 bases and J by 1 base, with 18 bases left in between. Germline CDR1 reads MNHEY; CDR2 reads SMNVEV (reference sequence). The CDR3 is 16 residues long. Comments on this clonotype: Its antigen remains unidentified.

Notes on the study in general: In simple terms, a model built on 13 V-J features told ophthalmopathy apart from stable hyperthyroidism.

The rearrangement joins TRBV27 to TRBJ2-4, with a tentative D call TRBD1 (6 bases). The specimen was blood. This sequence originates from a woman between 45 and 65 years old with Graves' hyperthyroidism. As DNA, the CDR3 is TGTGCCAGCGGATCGACCAGGGGAGAGGCCAAAAACATTCAGTACTTC. Translating it yields CASGSTRGEAKNIQYF.